Included here is one TCR beta chain sequence, with context. This sample is part of a study of blood T cell repertoires in COVID-19. For the study at large: COVID-19 samples collected from the United States, Italy and Spain covered acute and convalescent phases. Sample material is recorded as cDNA or gDNA derived from T cells, B-cell-depleted T cells, or PBMCs.

Per the study methods: Amplification from reference gene primers served as the basis for estimated nucleated cell counts. Profiling relied on immunoSEQ multiplex PCR, and the TCRdb table lists in-frame clones only, not all of them. The DNA gave D and trimming, while V, J and clone size come from that table. The table includes 130,000 to 150,000 clones, around 76% detected once. The sequenced sample consisted of peripheral blood. The receptor comes from a man older than 75 with acute or convalescent COVID-19.

Written as DNA, the CDR3 is TGTGCCAGCAGCCCGGTTCAGGGGTATAATTCACCCCTCCACTTT. This encodes CASSPVQGYNSPLHF. The genes are TRBV5-4 and TRBJ1-6, with D maybe TRBD1 (6 bases). V lost 4 bases to trimming and J lost 4 bases, with 12 bases between them. Germline CDR1 and CDR2: SGHNT and YYREEE (reference sequence). There are 15 residues in the CDR3.